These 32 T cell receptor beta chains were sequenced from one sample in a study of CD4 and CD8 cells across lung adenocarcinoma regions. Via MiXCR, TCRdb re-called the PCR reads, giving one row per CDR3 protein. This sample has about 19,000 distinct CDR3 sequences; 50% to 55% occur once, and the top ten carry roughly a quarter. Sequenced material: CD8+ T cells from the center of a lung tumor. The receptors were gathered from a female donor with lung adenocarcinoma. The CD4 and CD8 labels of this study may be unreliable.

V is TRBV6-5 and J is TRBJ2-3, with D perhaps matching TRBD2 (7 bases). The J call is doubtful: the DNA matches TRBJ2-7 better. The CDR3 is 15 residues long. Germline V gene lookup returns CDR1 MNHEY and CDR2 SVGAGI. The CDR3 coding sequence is TGTGCCAGCAGTTACGGGGGGGCTTACACAGATACGCAGTACTTC. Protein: CASSYGGAYTDTQYF.

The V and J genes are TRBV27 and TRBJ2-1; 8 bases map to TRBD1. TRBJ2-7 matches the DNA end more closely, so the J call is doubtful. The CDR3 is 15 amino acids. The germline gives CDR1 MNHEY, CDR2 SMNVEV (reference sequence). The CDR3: CASSLAGQVSYEQYV. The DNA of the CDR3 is TGTGCCAGCAGTTTAGCGGGACAGGTGAGCTACGAGCAGTACGTC.

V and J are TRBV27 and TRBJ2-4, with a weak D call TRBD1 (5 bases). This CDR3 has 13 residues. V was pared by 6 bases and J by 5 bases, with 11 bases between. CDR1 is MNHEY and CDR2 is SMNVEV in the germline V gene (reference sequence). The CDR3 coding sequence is TGTGCCAGCAGGGGGCGTGTCCAAAACATTCAGTACTTC. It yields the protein CASRGRVQNIQYF.

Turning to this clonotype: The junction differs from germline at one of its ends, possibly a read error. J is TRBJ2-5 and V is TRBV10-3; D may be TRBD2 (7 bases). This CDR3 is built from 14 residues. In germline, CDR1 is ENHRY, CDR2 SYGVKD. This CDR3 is CAGRGGKDQEIQYF. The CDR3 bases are TGTGCGGGGCGCGGGGGCAAGGACCAAGAGATCCAGTACTTC.

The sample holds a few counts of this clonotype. CDR3 sequence reads: CASSRWGTGTDTQYF. The CDR3 bases are TGTGCCAGCAGCCGATGGGGGACAGGGACAGATACGCAGTATTTT. The genes are TRBV7-9 and TRBJ2-3; 9 nucleotides agree with TRBD1. This CDR3 has 15 amino acids. The V gene's germline CDR1 is SEHNR and CDR2 FQNEAQ (reference sequence). Germline trimming cut 5 bases from V and 3 bases from J; bases unmatched to any gene: 6.

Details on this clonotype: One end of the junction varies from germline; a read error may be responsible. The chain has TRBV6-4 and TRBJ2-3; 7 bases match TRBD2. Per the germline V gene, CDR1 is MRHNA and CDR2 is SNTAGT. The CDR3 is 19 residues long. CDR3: CASRDSEGRGSTDKDTQYF. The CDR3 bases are TGTGCCAGCAGGGACTCCGAGGGGCGGGGGAGCACTGACAAAGATACGCAGTACTTT.

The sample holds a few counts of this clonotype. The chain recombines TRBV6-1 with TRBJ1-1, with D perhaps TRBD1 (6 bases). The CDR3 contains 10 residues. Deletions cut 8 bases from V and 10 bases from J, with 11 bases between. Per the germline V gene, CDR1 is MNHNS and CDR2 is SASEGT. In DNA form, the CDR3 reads TGTGCCAGCGAGGAGGGGGGAGCTTTCTTT. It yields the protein CASEEGGAFF.

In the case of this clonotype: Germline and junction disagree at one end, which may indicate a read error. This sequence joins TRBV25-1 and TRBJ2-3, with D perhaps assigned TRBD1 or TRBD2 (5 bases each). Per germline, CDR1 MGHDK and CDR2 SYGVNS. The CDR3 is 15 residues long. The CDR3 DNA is TGTGGCAGGACGTCCAGGAGCAGGGACGTAAATACCCAGTATTTT. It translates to CGRTSRSRDVNTQYF.

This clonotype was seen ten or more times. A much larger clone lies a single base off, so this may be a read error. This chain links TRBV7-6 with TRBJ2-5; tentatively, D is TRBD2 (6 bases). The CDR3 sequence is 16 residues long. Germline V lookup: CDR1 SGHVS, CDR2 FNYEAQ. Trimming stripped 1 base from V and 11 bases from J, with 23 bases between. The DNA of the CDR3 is TGTGCCAGCAGCTTAGTTCCGGGAGTAGGACATGGTGAGCAGTACTTC. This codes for CASSLVPGVGHGEQYF.

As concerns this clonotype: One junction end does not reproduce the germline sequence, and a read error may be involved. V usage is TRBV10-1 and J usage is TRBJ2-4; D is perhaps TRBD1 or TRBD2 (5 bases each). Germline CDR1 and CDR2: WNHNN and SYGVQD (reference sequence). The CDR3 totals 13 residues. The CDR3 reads CATGLGDKNTQYF. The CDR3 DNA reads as TGCGCCACGGGGCTGGGAGACAAAAACACTCAGTACTTT.

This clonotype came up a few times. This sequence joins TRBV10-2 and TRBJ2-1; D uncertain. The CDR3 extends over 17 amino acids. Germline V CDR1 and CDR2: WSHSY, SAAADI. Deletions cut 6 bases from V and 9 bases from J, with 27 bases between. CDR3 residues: CASSPTSIASHSTEQFF. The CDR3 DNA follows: TGCGCCAGCAGCCCAACATCGATAGCCTCTCACAGCACTGAGCAGTTCTTC.

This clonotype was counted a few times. In nucleotides, the CDR3 is TGTGCCAGCAGTTACCTAAAACGGGGGAGGGGAGGTACCGATACGCAGTATTTT. This sequence encodes CASSYLKRGRGGTDTQYF. The chain joins TRBV6-5 to TRBJ2-3; 7 nucleotides align to TRBD2. The CDR3 has 18 amino acids. V lost 2 bases, J lost 6 bases, and 17 bases stayed unmatched. Germline V gene sequence: CDR1 MNHEY, CDR2 SVGAGI.

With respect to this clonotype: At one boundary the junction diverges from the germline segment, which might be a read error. The CDR3 reads CAGSGSRVAETQYF. CDR3 coding DNA: TGTGCGGGGAGTGGGAGCCGCGTCGCAGAGACGCAGTATTTC. The chain links TRBV12-3 or TRBV12-4 to TRBJ2-3; possible D gene TRBD2, 5 bases. This CDR3 has 14 amino acids.

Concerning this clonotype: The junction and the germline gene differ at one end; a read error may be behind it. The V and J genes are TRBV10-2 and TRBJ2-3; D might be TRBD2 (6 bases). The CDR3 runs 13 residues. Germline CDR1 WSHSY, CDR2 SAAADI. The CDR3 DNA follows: TGCGCCAGGGGGGTGGGAGGCAAAGGCACGCAGTATTTC. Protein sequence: CARGVGGKGTQYF.

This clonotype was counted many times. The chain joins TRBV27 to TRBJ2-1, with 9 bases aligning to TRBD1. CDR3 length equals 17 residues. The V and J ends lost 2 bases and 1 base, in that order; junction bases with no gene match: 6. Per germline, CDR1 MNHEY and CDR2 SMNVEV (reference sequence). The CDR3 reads CASSLPPTGGSYNEQFF. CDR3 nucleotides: TGTGCCAGCAGTTTACCCCCGACAGGGGGGTCCTACAATGAGCAGTTCTTC.

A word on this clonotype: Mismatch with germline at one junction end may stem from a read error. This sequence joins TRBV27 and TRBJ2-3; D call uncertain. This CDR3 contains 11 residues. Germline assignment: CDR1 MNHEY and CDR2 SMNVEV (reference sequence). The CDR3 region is CGSRDQDTQYF. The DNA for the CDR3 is TGTGGGAGCCGTGACCAAGATACCCAGTATTTC.

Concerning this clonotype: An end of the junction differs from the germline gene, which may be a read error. CDR3 sequence reads: CGRASGRGGKNTQYF. The CDR3 nucleotides read TGTGGCCGCGCCTCGGGGCGCGGAGGCAAAAATACGCAGTACTTT. The V call is TRBV18, the J call TRBJ2-3; D tentatively fits TRBD1 or TRBD2 (5 bases each). Germline V gives CDR1 KGHSH, CDR2 LQKENI. CDR3 length: 15 amino acids.

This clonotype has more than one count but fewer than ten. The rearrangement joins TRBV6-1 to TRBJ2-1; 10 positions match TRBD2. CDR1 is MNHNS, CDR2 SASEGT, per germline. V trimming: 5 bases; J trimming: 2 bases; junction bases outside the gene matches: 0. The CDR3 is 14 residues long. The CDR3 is CASSSGGAYNEQFF. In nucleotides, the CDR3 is TGTGCCAGCAGTAGCGGGGGGGCCTACAATGAGCAGTTCTTC.

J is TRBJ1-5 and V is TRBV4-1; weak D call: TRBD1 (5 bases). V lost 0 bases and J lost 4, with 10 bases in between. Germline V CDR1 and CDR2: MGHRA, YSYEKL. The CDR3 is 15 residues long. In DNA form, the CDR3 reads TGCGCCAGCAGCCAAGATTCGGGGGGAAATCAGCCCCAGCATTTT. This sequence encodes CASSQDSGGNQPQHF.

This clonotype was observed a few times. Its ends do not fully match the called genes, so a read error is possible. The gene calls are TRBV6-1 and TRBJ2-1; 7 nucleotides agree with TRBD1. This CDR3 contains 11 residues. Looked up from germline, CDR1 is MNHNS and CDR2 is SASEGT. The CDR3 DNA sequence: TGTGCCAGCAGTACAACACAGGGGACGCTCTTC. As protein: CASSTTQGTLF.

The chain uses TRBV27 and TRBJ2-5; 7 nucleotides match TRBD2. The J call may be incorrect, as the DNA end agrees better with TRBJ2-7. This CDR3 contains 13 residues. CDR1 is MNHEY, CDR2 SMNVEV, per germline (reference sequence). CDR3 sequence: CASTQRGGYEQYF. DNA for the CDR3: TGTGCCAGCACTCAGCGGGGAGGCTACGAGCAGTACTTC.

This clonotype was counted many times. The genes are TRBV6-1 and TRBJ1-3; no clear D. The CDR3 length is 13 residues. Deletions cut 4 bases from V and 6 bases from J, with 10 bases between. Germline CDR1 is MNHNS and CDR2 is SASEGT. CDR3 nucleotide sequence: TGTGCCAGCAGTGCAAATCTGGAAAACACCATATATTTT. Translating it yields CASSANLENTIYF.

This chain's CDR3 is CASRATGARSTDTQYF. The CDR3 nucleotides are TGTGCCAGCAGGGCAACGGGAGCAAGGAGCACAGATACGCAGTATTTT. The genes are TRBV27 and TRBJ2-3; D may be TRBD2 (6 bases). Germline CDR1 MNHEY, CDR2 SMNVEV (reference sequence). Trimming cost V 6 bases and J 0 bases, with 16 bases left between them. The CDR3 is 16 residues long.

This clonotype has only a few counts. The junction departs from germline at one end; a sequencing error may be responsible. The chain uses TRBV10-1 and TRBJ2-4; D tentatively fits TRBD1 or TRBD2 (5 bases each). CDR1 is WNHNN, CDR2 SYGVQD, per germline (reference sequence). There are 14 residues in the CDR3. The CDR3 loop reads CAGTGRRAKNTQYF. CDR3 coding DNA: TGCGCCGGCACGGGGCGGCGAGCCAAAAACACTCAGTACTTC.

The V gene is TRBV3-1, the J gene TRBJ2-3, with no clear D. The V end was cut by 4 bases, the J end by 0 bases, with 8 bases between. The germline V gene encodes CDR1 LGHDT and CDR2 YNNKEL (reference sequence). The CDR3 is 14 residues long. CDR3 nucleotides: TGTGCCAGCAGCCCCACCACTAGCACAGATACGCAGTATTTT. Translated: CASSPTTSTDTQYF.

Written as DNA, the CDR3 is TGTGCCAGCAAACCGGGTCCTTATGGCTACACCTTC. Its protein is CASKPGPYGYTF. J is TRBJ1-2 and V is TRBV28; no clear D. The germline gives CDR1 MDHEN, CDR2 SYDVKM. The CDR3 loop spans 12 amino acids. Trimming shortened V by 7 bases and J by 5 bases, and 11 bases separated the two germline ends.

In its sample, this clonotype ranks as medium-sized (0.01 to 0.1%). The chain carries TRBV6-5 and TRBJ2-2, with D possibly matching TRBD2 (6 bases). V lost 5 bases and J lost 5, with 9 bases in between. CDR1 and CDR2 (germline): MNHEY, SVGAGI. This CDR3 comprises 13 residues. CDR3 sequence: CASSTGGTGELFF. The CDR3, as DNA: TGTGCCAGCAGTACAGGAGGGACCGGGGAGCTGTTTTTT.

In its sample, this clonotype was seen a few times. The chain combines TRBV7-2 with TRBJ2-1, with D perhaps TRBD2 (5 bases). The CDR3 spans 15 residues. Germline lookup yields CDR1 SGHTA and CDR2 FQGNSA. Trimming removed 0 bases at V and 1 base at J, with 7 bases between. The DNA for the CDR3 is TGTGCCAGCAGCTTAGCAGGACTTTCCTACAATGAGCAGTTCTTC. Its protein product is CASSLAGLSYNEQFF. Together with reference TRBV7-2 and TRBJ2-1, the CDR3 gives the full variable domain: GAGVSQSPSNKVTEKGKDVELRCDPISGHTALYWYRQSLGQGLEFLIYFQGNSAPDKSGLPSDRFSAERTGGSVSTLTIQRTQQEDSAVYLCASSLAGLSYNEQFFGPGTRLTVL.

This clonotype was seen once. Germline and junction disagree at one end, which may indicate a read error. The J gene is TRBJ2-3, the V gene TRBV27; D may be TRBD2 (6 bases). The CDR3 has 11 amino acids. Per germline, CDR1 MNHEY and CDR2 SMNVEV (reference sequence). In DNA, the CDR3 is TGTGGGCGGGGAGCCAAAAATACTCAGTATTTC. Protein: CGRGAKNTQYF.

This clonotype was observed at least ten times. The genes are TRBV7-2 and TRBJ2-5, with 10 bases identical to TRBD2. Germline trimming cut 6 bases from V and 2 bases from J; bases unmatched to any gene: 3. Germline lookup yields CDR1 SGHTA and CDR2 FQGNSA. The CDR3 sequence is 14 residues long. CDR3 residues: CASRLTSGQETQYF. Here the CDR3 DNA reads TGTGCCAGCAGATTGACTAGCGGGCAAGAGACCCAGTACTTC.

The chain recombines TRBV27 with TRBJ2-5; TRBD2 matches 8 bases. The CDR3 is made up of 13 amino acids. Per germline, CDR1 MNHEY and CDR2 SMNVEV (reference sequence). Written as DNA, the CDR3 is TGTGGGAGCGGGGGCTGTGAACAAAAGACCCAGTACTTC. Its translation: CGSGGCEQKTQYF.

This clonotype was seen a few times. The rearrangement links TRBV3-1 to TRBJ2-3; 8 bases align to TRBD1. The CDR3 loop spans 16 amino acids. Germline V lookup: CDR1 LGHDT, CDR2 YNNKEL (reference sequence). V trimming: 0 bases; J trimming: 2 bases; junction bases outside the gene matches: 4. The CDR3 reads CASSQDGGQATDTQYF. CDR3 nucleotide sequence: TGTGCCAGCAGCCAAGACGGGGGACAGGCCACAGATACGCAGTATTTT.